The 4 T cell receptor beta chains presented below share a single source sample, sequenced in a study of CD8 T cells in ankylosing spondylitis. One entry per CDR3 protein results from TCRdb running MiXCR on the 5' RACE reads. This sample has fewer than 650,000 distinct CDR3 sequences; over 9.5% occur once, and the top ten carry nearly 7%. Study outcomes and limitations: Eight highly homologous variants formed a TCR beta motif that appeared characteristic of ankylosing spondylitis blood.

These receptors' antigens are unknown. Sequencing was done on a sample of blood, either unsorted or a sorted T cell fraction (not recorded which). Every receptor here comes from a male donor with ankylosing spondylitis.

Only a few counts were recorded for this clonotype. The chain joins TRBV29-1 to TRBJ2-5; D gene unclear. The ends were cut back, 4 bases at V and 7 bases at J, with 13 bases in the middle. Germline V gene data show CDR1 as SQVTM and CDR2 as ANQGSEA. This CDR3 is built from 12 residues. The CDR3 region is CSVVEGLGTQYF. The CDR3 DNA sequence: TGCAGCGTTGTAGAAGGTTTGGGGACCCAGTACTTC.

V and J are TRBV2 and TRBJ2-3; D is unclear. The CDR3 is made up of 14 amino acids. Between the trimmed V and J ends, which lost 7 bases and 0 bases, there was a span of 11 bases. CDR1 is SNHLY, CDR2 FYNNEI, per germline. The CDR3 DNA sequence: TGTGCCAGCAAGCCGGTCTCTAGCACAGATACGCAGTATTTT. It specifies CASKPVSSTDTQYF.

The chain carries TRBV3-1 and TRBJ2-5; 9 nucleotides match TRBD2. V dropped 1 base and J dropped 5; count of bases not matched to a gene: 2. This CDR3 spans 14 amino acids. Germline V gene sequence: CDR1 LGHDT, CDR2 YNNKEL (reference sequence). CDR3 residues: CASSQVAGAETQYF. CDR3 sequence (DNA): TGTGCCAGCAGCCAAGTAGCGGGAGCTGAGACCCAGTACTTC.

Many counts were recorded for this clonotype. This rearrangement joins TRBV6-5 to TRBJ2-1, with 15 bases fitting TRBD2. Germline V gene sequence: CDR1 MNHEY, CDR2 SVGAGI. This CDR3 contains 17 residues. V lost 2 bases and J lost 7; bases outside the gene matches: 6. Here the CDR3 reads CASSYLGGTSGRNEQFF. The CDR3, as DNA: TGTGCCAGCAGTTACCTGGGAGGGACTAGCGGGAGGAATGAGCAGTTCTTC.